A single sample gave rise to the 30 T cell receptor beta chains below, sequenced in a study of T cell responses to AZD1222 COVID-19 vaccine. Using immunoSEQ multiplex PCR, the repertoire was profiled, and TCRdb retains in-frame clones only, with some absent. This sample has 140,000 to 150,000 clones; around 83% occur once, and the top ten carry about 4%. The sample was peripheral blood, taken on day 0 of MenACWY control vaccination. The source of these receptors is an adult in good health.

This rearrangement joins TRBV11-1 to TRBJ2-1; 12 bases match TRBD2. Unmatched junction bases numbered 5, after V lost 1 base and J lost 7 bases. The CDR3 has 16 residues. Looked up from germline, CDR1 is SGHAT and CDR2 is FQDESV (reference sequence). The CDR3 DNA sequence: TGTGCCAGCAGCTTAGGGTATCTAGCGGGGGGGAATGAGCAGTTCTTC. Translation gives CASSLGYLAGGNEQFF. Combining the CDR3 with reference TRBV11-1 and TRBJ2-1 gives the whole variable domain EAEVAQSPRYKITEKSQAVAFWCDPISGHATLYWYRQILGQGPELLVQFQDESVVDDSQLPKDRFSAERLKGVDSTLKIQPAELGDSAMYLCASSLGYLAGGNEQFFGPGTRLTVL.

V usage is TRBV19 and J usage is TRBJ1-5; the match to TRBD1 covers 8 bases. This CDR3 spans 13 amino acids. The trim removed 4 bases at V and 7 bases at J, leaving 3 bases unmatched. Germline V CDR1 and CDR2: LNHDA, SQIVND (reference sequence). This CDR3 reads CASSTTGEQPQHF. The CDR3 nucleotides read TGTGCCAGTAGTACGACAGGGGAACAGCCCCAGCATTTT.

This chain links TRBV6-5 with TRBJ1-4; D may be TRBD1 (6 bases). This CDR3 contains 14 residues. Trimming pared 9 bases from V and 4 bases from J, leaving 15 bases between. Looked up from germline, CDR1 is MNHEY and CDR2 is SVGAGI. CDR3 loop: CASSLTGDNEKLFF. CDR3 nucleotides: TGTGCCAGTTCCTTGACAGGAGATAATGAAAAACTGTTTTTT.

This clone appeared a few times. CDR3 residues: CASSFSGSYEQYV. The DNA for the CDR3 is TGTGCCAGCAGCTTTTCAGGCAGCTACGAGCAGTACGTC. The V call is TRBV7-9, the J call TRBJ2-7; D remains unclear. Trimming cost V 3 bases and J 3 bases, with 9 bases left between them. The CDR3 totals 13 residues. Germline CDR1 reads SEHNR; CDR2 reads FQNEAQ (reference sequence).

The J gene is TRBJ2-3, the V gene TRBV24-1; 7 nucleotides align to TRBD2. Trimming took 3 bases from V and 1 from J; bases not matched to a gene: 3. This CDR3 has 15 amino acids. Germline assignment: CDR1 KGHDR and CDR2 SFDVKD. The CDR3 protein is CATSDGAGGTDTQYF. In nucleotides, the CDR3 is TGTGCCACCAGTGATGGGGCGGGGGGCACAGATACGCAGTATTTT.

The chain has TRBV7-9 and TRBJ1-4; D not resolved. The CDR3 is made up of 14 amino acids. CDR1 is SEHNR, CDR2 FQNEAQ, per germline (reference sequence). V was pared by 5 bases and J by 1 base, with 8 bases between. CDR3 nucleotides: TGTGCCAGCAGCGCCTCCGGAACTAATGAAAAACTGTTTTTT. Its protein product is CASSASGTNEKLFF.

The chain has TRBV5-1 and TRBJ2-1, with unresolved D. CDR3 size: 12 residues. Trimming removed 4 bases at V and 8 bases at J, with 10 bases between. From germline, CDR1 is SGHRS and CDR2 YFSETQ. CDR3 region: CASSDGGDEQFF. The CDR3 nucleotides read TGCGCCAGCAGCGATGGTGGGGATGAGCAGTTCTTC. The full variable domain, rest sourced from reference TRBV5-1 and TRBJ2-1, is KAGVTQTPRYLIKTRGQQVTLSCSPISGHRSVSWYQQTPGQGLQFLFEYFSETQRNKGNFPGRFSGRQFSNSRSEMNVSTLELGDSALYLCASSDGGDEQFFGPGTRLTVL.

This chain uses TRBV2 with TRBJ2-1, with D hard to call. CDR1 is SNHLY, CDR2 FYNNEI, per germline. CDR3 length: 14 amino acids. V was pared by 0 bases and J by 6 bases, with 9 bases between. CDR3 coding DNA: TGTGCCAGCAGTGAAGCCGCCCGTTCCAATGAGCAGTTCTTC. Translation gives CASSEAARSNEQFF. The full variable domain, rest sourced from reference TRBV2 and TRBJ2-1, is EPEVTQTPSHQVTQMGQEVILRCVPISNHLYFYWYRQILGQKVEFLVSFYNNEISEKSEIFDDQFSVERPDGSNFTLKIRSTKLEDSAMYFCASSEAARSNEQFFGPGTRLTVL.

CDR3 in amino acids: CASSDPGTKDTEAFF. The CDR3 DNA reads TGTGCCAGCAGTGACCCCGGGACAAAGGACACTGAAGCTTTCTTT. J is TRBJ1-1 and V is TRBV2, with D possibly matching TRBD1 (6 bases). The germline gives CDR1 SNHLY, CDR2 FYNNEI. The germline V and J ends were trimmed by 3 bases and 3 bases, with 14 bases remaining between them. The CDR3 runs to 15 residues.

The chain uses TRBV15 and TRBJ2-5, with D tentatively TRBD1 (5 bases). This CDR3 is 15 amino acids long. V dropped 6 bases and J dropped 2 bases, with 16 bases sitting between them. Germline-derived CDR1 and CDR2 are LNHNV and YYDKDF (reference sequence). CDR3 in amino acids: CATRASGIGQETQYF. CDR3 nucleotides: TGTGCCACCAGAGCCTCAGGGATAGGGCAAGAGACCCAGTACTTC.

This chain connects TRBV6-1 to TRBJ2-7, with D uncertain. Germline V gene data show CDR1 as MNHNS and CDR2 as SASEGT. Deletions cut 1 base from V and 3 bases from J, with 13 bases between. The CDR3 spans 15 residues. The CDR3 loop is CASSEGYGSIYEQYF. As DNA, the CDR3 is TGTGCCAGCAGTGAAGGGTATGGCAGTATCTACGAGCAGTACTTC.

Comment on this clone: In the same sample, other DNA sequences code for this CDR3. This rearrangement joins TRBV19 to TRBJ1-5; a weak D match, TRBD1 (5 bases). The germline V gene encodes CDR1 LNHDA and CDR2 SQIVND (reference sequence). This CDR3 region has 13 residues. V lost 5 bases and J 4 bases, leaving 9 bases between the germline ends. DNA of the CDR3: TGTGCCAGTAGTGCAGACAGAAATCAGCCCCAGCATTTT. Translated, it gives CASSADRNQPQHF. Supplemented by reference TRBV19 and TRBJ1-5, the full variable domain reads DGGITQSPKYLFRKEGQNVTLSCEQNLNHDAMYWYRQDPGQGLRLIYYSQIVNDFQKGDIAEGYSVSREKKESFPLTVTSAQKNPTAFYLCASSADRNQPQHFGDGTRLSIL.

This clone was found a few times. This chain links TRBV24-1 with TRBJ2-2; 7 bases agree with TRBD2. The germline CDR1 and CDR2 sequences are KGHDR and SFDVKD. After removal of 10 bases from V and 0 bases from J, the junction contained 4 bases not matched to a gene. There are 14 residues in the CDR3. CDR3 sequence: CATARGANTGELFF. The CDR3 DNA sequence: TGTGCCACTGCCCGGGGGGCGAACACCGGGGAGCTGTTTTTT.

The chain uses TRBV25-1 and TRBJ1-3; tentatively, D is TRBD1 (5 bases). CDR3 length: 13 amino acids. Germline values: CDR1 MGHDK, CDR2 SYGVNS. V lost 4 bases and J lost 11, with 15 bases in between. Here the CDR3 reads CASSVRDRGAIYF. The CDR3 DNA follows: TGTGCCAGCAGTGTTCGAGACCGGGGGGCCATATATTTT.

The chain is built from TRBV24-1 and TRBJ2-1; D is possibly TRBD1 (8 bases). The V end was cut by 1 base, the J end by 5 bases, with 14 bases between. The CDR3 totals 16 residues. Germline CDR1 KGHDR, CDR2 SFDVKD. CDR3 amino acids: CATSDLGQGLHNEQFF. In nucleotides, the CDR3 is TGTGCCACCAGTGATTTAGGACAGGGACTACACAATGAGCAGTTCTTC.

CDR3 in DNA: TGTGCCAGCAGCTACTTAAACCGGATGGGTTCCTACGAGCAGTACTTC. It codes for CASSYLNRMGSYEQYF. The chain is built from TRBV3-1 (or the pseudogene TRBV3-2) and TRBJ2-7; no clear D. Trimming took 5 bases from V and 1 from J, leaving 18 bases between them. In germline, CDR1 is LGHDT, CDR2 YNNKEL (reference sequence). CDR3 length equals 16 residues.

The V and J genes are TRBV2 and TRBJ1-2, with 8 bases matching TRBD1. This CDR3 is built from 16 residues. V shed 3 bases, J shed 3 bases, and the junction held 9 bases outside the gene matches. The germline V gene encodes CDR1 SNHLY and CDR2 FYNNEI. The CDR3 loop reads CASSDGRGRKDYGYTF. CDR3 coding DNA: TGTGCCAGCAGTGATGGCAGGGGGCGAAAGGACTATGGCTACACCTTC.

The CDR3 DNA is TGTGCCAGCAGCCCAGGGGGACAGGGGATCTCCTACACCTTC. Translation: CASSPGGQGISYTF. V gene TRBV9 combines with J gene TRBJ1-2; 10 bases match TRBD1. The V segment lost 4 bases and the J segment 10 bases; nucleotides outside the gene matches: 10. The CDR3 is 14 residues long. Per the germline V gene, CDR1 is SGDLS and CDR2 is YYNGEE.

This clone was seen only once. V and J are TRBV28 and TRBJ2-3; weak D call: TRBD1 (5 bases). Germline V gene data show CDR1 as MDHEN and CDR2 as SYDVKM. This CDR3 spans 16 amino acids. The ends were cut back, 4 bases at V and 2 bases at J, with 16 bases in the middle. The CDR3 region is CASSSTDFKLTDTQYF. The CDR3 DNA reads TGTGCCAGCAGTTCGACAGACTTTAAACTCACAGATACGCAGTATTTT.

This rearrangement joins TRBV11-2 to TRBJ1-2, with TRBD1 matching over 7 bases. CDR1 and CDR2 (germline): SGHAT, FQNNGV. The CDR3 has 18 amino acids. Trimming at V came to 1 base and at J to 0 bases, leaving 11 bases not matched to a gene. CDR3 amino acids: CASSLVKGAMASNYGYTF. The CDR3 DNA sequence: TGTGCCAGCAGCTTAGTAAAGGGGGCGATGGCCTCTAACTATGGCTACACCTTC.

To note about this clone: This sample also contains other DNA sequences that code for the same CDR3. The J gene is TRBJ1-5, the V gene TRBV28, with TRBD1 identical over 8 bases. Germline trimming cut 5 bases from V and 0 bases from J; bases unmatched to any gene: 3. This CDR3 has 15 amino acids. Germline-derived CDR1 and CDR2 are MDHEN and SYDVKM. The CDR3 region is CASSPQGVSNQPQHF. In nucleotides, the CDR3 is TGTGCCAGCAGTCCACAGGGGGTTAGCAATCAGCCCCAGCATTTT.

V is TRBV6-2 or TRBV6-3 and J is TRBJ2-1; TRBD2 is a possible D gene (5 bases). Trimming removed 5 bases at V and 0 bases at J, with 14 bases between. This CDR3 spans 16 amino acids. The V gene's germline CDR1 is MNHEY and CDR2 SVGEGT. CDR3 DNA sequence: TGTGCCAGCAGTCCCGGTGAAGGGAGCTCCTACAATGAGCAGTTCTTC. Its protein is CASSPGEGSSYNEQFF.

V gene TRBV3-1 (or the pseudogene TRBV3-2) combines with J gene TRBJ2-7, with D possibly being TRBD2 (6 bases). Trimming pared 1 base from V and 5 bases from J, leaving 12 bases between. This CDR3 has 14 amino acids. Germline V gives CDR1 LGHDT, CDR2 YNNKEL (reference sequence). The CDR3 reads CASSQVGGGNEQYF. CDR3 coding DNA: TGTGCCAGCAGCCAAGTAGGTGGAGGGAACGAGCAGTACTTC.

The chain is built from TRBV19 and TRBJ1-2, with 9 positions matching TRBD1. CDR1 is LNHDA, CDR2 SQIVND, per germline (reference sequence). Trimming at V came to 5 bases and at J to 4 bases, leaving 5 bases not matched to a gene. The CDR3 loop spans 14 amino acids. DNA for the CDR3: TGTGCCAGTAGTGCGGACAGGGGCCTCTATGGCTACACCTTC. Its translation: CASSADRGLYGYTF. The complete variable domain, with remaining parts taken from reference TRBV19 and TRBJ1-2, reads DGGITQSPKYLFRKEGQNVTLSCEQNLNHDAMYWYRQDPGQGLRLIYYSQIVNDFQKGDIAEGYSVSREKKESFPLTVTSAQKNPTAFYLCASSADRGLYGYTFGSGTRLTVV.

The rearrangement uses TRBV5-1 and TRBJ1-6, with D maybe TRBD1 (6 bases). Germline loops: CDR1 SGHRS, CDR2 YFSETQ. The CDR3 extends over 16 amino acids. Trimming cost V 2 bases and J 7 bases, with 16 bases left between them. CDR3 coding DNA: TGCGCCAGCAGCTTAAGATGGGGGCCCGTCAATTCACCCCTCCACTTT. Translation gives CASSLRWGPVNSPLHF.

The rearrangement links TRBV19 to TRBJ1-6; no clear D gene. Trimming removed 3 bases from V and 8 bases from J, with 8 bases in between. This CDR3 comprises 13 residues. Germline CDR1 is LNHDA and CDR2 is SQIVND (reference sequence). This CDR3 is CASSMGWDSPLHF. The CDR3 DNA reads TGTGCCAGTAGTATGGGTTGGGATTCACCCCTCCACTTT.

This chain uses TRBV6-5 with TRBJ2-7, with TRBD1 matching over 7 bases. CDR1 is MNHEY, CDR2 SVGAGI, per germline. Losses at the gene ends were 9 bases for V and 5 bases for J; bases not matched to a gene: 7. The CDR3 runs to 12 residues. CDR3 in amino acids: CASEGGPNEQYV. The DNA for the CDR3 is TGTGCCAGTGAAGGGGGCCCTAACGAGCAGTACGTC.

V is TRBV11-1 and J is TRBJ1-1, with 10 nucleotides matching TRBD1. Per germline, CDR1 SGHAT and CDR2 FQDESV (reference sequence). This CDR3 spans 15 amino acids. With V trimmed by 5 bases and J by 10 bases, 13 bases remained unmatched. CDR3 DNA sequence: TGTGCCAGCAGCCCCCCGGACAGGGGGTATGGTGGAGCTTTCTTT. Its protein is CASSPPDRGYGGAFF.

This clone is a singleton in its sample. V and J are TRBV3-1 (or the pseudogene TRBV3-2) and TRBJ1-2; D might be TRBD1 (5 bases). Trimming removed 4 bases at V and 2 bases at J, with 11 bases between. Germline V gene lookup returns CDR1 LGHDT and CDR2 YNNKEL (reference sequence). The CDR3 loop spans 14 amino acids. In DNA, the CDR3 is TGTGCCAGCAGCCCCCCTGGGGGGAACTATGGCTACACCTTC. This sequence encodes CASSPPGGNYGYTF.

V is TRBV6-5 and J is TRBJ2-1; TRBD1 matches at 7 bases. With V trimmed by 0 bases and J by 4 bases, 3 bases remained unmatched. Per germline, CDR1 MNHEY and CDR2 SVGAGI. This CDR3 has 15 amino acids. The CDR3 is CASSYSGTDYNEQFF. The CDR3 bases are TGTGCCAGCAGTTACTCCGGGACAGATTACAATGAGCAGTTCTTC.